This TCR beta chain derives from a study of cytomegalovirus exposure and HLA in healthy donors. General study findings and limits: Fewer N-insertions than the approximately 700-donor mean were reportedly shown by an Asian-associated ancestry cluster in a later analysis. TCR beta V- and J-gene trimming was later associated with a missense DCLRE1C variant.

V dropped 1 base and J dropped 13; count of bases not matched to a gene: 8. The germline gives CDR1 LGHNT, CDR2 FRNRAP. The CDR3 covers 13 residues. In the case of this clone: What it binds is not known.

Primers for the PCR totalled 60 Vbeta and 13 Jbeta. Repertoires were generated with immunoSEQ multiplex PCR, while TCRdb's copy carries only in-frame clones and drops some. With around 140,000 clones in the sample, the ten largest clones hold 0.8% to 1%. Sequenced sample: PBMCs. The J gene is TRBJ1-2, the V gene TRBV12-5; 8 nucleotides align to TRBD1. The TCR sequence derives from a male donor in good health and CMV-seronegative. CDR3 coding DNA: TGTGCTAGTGGTTTGGCAGGGGGCACATTGAGCACCTTC. This sequence encodes CASGLAGGTLSTF.